This is a list of T cell receptor beta chains from one sample in a study of CD8+ T cells in alopecia areata. Sequenced by immunoSEQ multiplex PCR; TCRdb stores in-frame clones only, minus some. This table has 90,000 to 150,000 clones, around 56% appearing once. The specimen was CD4+ T cells sorted from blood, collected at week 4, from a patient treated with tofacitinib. Source of these receptors: a human donor with alopecia areata. The CDR3 runs from the conserved cysteine through the conserved F or W. A D gene is named only where the DNA matches it firmly. A clone size is listed for some rows: how often the clone was seen (once, few, many), or a class if it is expanded.

>TRBV7-9|once|TRBJ2-5|TRBD2|15
CASSGGSGRPETQYF
TGTGCCAGCAGCGGGGGTAGCGGGAGGCCCGAGACCCAGTACTTC
>TRBV7-9|few|TRBJ2-6|NA|12
CASSLGGPVLTF
TGTGCCAGCAGCCTGGGGGGGCCCGTCCTGACTTTC
>TRBV30|NA|TRBJ1-5|NA|15
CAWSVTGRSNQPQHF
TGTGCCTGGAGTGTAACAGGGCGAAGCAATCAGCCCCAGCATTTT
>TRBV6-6|NA|TRBJ1-5|NA|13
CASRQRGNQPQHF
TGTGCCAGCCGACAAAGAGGGAATCAGCCCCAGCATTTT
>TRBV5-6|once|TRBJ2-2|NA|17
CASSPLGQTTNTGELFF
TGTGCCAGCAGCCCCCTCGGGCAGACAACGAACACCGGGGAGCTGTTTTTT
>TRBV5-6|NA|TRBJ1-1|NA|11
CAGRGNTEAFF
TGTGCCGGTCGGGGAAACACTGAAGCTTTCTTT
>TRBV30|NA|TRBJ1-2|NA|12
CAWKLANYGYTF
TGTGCCTGGAAACTAGCTAACTATGGCTACACCTTC
>TRBV29-1|NA|TRBJ2-7|NA|14
CSVGLFASTHEQYF
TGCAGCGTTGGACTTTTCGCTAGCACCCACGAGCAGTACTTC
>TRBV29-1|NA|TRBJ2-3|NA|17
CSVEDPGRSPLGDTQYF
TGCAGCGTTGAAGATCCGGGTAGATCGCCTCTAGGAGATACGCAGTATTTT
>TRBV28|few|TRBJ1-2|NA|11
CASSTSQGYTF
TGTGCCAGCAGTACCTCCCAAGGCTACACCTTC
>TRBV7-3|NA|TRBJ2-3|NA|12
CASSADADTQYF
TGTGCCAGCAGCGCGGACGCGGATACGCAGTATTTT
>TRBV9|NA|TRBJ1-2|TRBD1|15
CASSFTGTGVSDYTF
TGTGCCAGCAGCTTCACCGGGACAGGGGTATCGGACTACACCTTC
>TRBV30|NA|TRBJ1-5|NA|15
CAWSLAGGSNQPQHF
TGTGCCTGGAGTCTCGCAGGTGGTAGCAATCAGCCCCAGCATTTT
>TRBV5-1|NA|TRBJ2-6|NA|15
CASSLGQAGANVLTF
TGCGCCAGCAGCTTAGGGCAGGCTGGGGCCAACGTCCTGACTTTC
>TRBV4-1|few|TRBJ2-7|NA|18
CASSHTPGRGTSFYEQYF
TGCGCCAGCAGCCACACCCCGGGAAGGGGGACCTCCTTCTACGAGCAGTACTTC
>TRBV19|NA|TRBJ2-1|TRBD1|15
CASSPDRAYFNEQFF
TGTGCCAGTAGCCCGGACAGGGCGTACTTCAATGAGCAGTTCTTC
>TRBV2|NA|TRBJ2-1|TRBD1|15
CASNADRGSYNEQFF
TGTGCCAGCAATGCAGACAGGGGCTCCTACAATGAGCAGTTCTTC
>TRBV18|few|TRBJ2-1|NA|16
CASSPASLSSYNEQFF
TGTGCCAGCTCACCTGCCTCCCTGAGCTCCTACAATGAGCAGTTCTTC
>TRBV9|few|TRBJ2-3|TRBD2|19
CASSAQGLAGGPLTDTQYF
TGTGCCAGCAGCGCCCAGGGACTAGCGGGGGGGCCTTTGACAGATACGCAGTATTTT
>TRBV10-3|NA|TRBJ2-7|TRBD2|13
CAISSLAGDEQYF
TGTGCCATCAGTTCACTAGCGGGAGACGAGCAGTACTTC
>TRBV9|NA|TRBJ2-5|TRBD1|16
CASSVTVTGIQETQYF
TGTGCCAGCAGCGTCACAGTGACAGGGATTCAAGAGACCCAGTACTTC
>TRBV5-1|few|TRBJ2-1|NA|14
CASSLGERYNEQFF
TGCGCCAGCAGCTTGGGAGAAAGGTACAATGAGCAGTTCTTC
>TRBV25-1|few|TRBJ2-7|TRBD1|14
CASSADRDSYEQYF
TGTGCCAGCAGTGCAGACAGGGACTCCTACGAGCAGTACTTC
>TRBV30|NA|TRBJ1-5|NA|13
CAWSEGMTQPQHF
TGTGCCTGGAGTGAGGGCATGACACAGCCCCAGCATTTT
>TRBV29-1|few|TRBJ1-3|TRBD1|15
CSVADRAASGNTIYF
TGCAGCGTTGCCGACAGGGCTGCCTCTGGAAACACCATATATTTT
>TRBV29-1|few|TRBJ2-3|NA|12
CSVATGKDTQYF
TGCAGCGTCGCCACAGGGAAAGATACGCAGTATTTT
>TRBV5-1|NA|TRBJ2-7|TRBD2|14
CASSLAGGIYEQYF
TGCGCCAGCAGCTTGGCGGGAGGGATCTACGAGCAGTACTTC
>TRBV30|few|TRBJ2-6|NA|13
CAWRTAGANVLTF
TGTGCCTGGAGGACTGCGGGGGCCAACGTCCTGACTTTC
>TRBV9|few|TRBJ1-3|NA|14
CASSVEGSGNTIYF
TGTGCCAGCAGCGTCGAAGGGTCTGGAAACACCATATATTTT
>TRBV6-5|few|TRBJ1-1|NA|14
CASRRQRGNTEAFF
TGTGCCAGCAGGCGACAGCGAGGGAACACTGAAGCTTTCTTT
>TRBV29-1|NA|TRBJ1-1|NA|13
CSVAKEEDTEAFF
TGCAGCGTTGCAAAGGAGGAGGACACTGAAGCTTTCTTT
>TRBV2|NA|TRBJ1-2|NA|15
CASSERKSPNYGYTF
TGTGCCAGCAGTGAGCGGAAGAGCCCTAACTATGGCTACACCTTC
>TRBV11-2|NA|TRBJ2-1|TRBD2|15
CASSQLAGWVNEQFF
TGTGCCAGCAGCCAACTAGCGGGGTGGGTAAATGAGCAGTTCTTC
>TRBV7-2|few|TRBJ1-3|NA|17
CASSLGRSGGGGNTIYF
TGTGCCAGCAGCTTAGGTCGTTCTGGGGGTGGCGGAAACACCATATATTTT
>TRBV21-1|NA|TRBJ2-7|NA|12
CASSTWTYEQYF
TGTGCCAGCAGCACTTGGACCTACGAGCAGTACTTC
>TRBV7-2|few|TRBJ1-5|NA|14
CASSLDRGNQPQHF
TGTGCCAGCAGCTTAGACAGGGGCAATCAGCCCCAGCATTTT
>TRBV30|NA|TRBJ2-7|NA|12
CAWSTTGTLKYF
TGTGCCTGGAGTACCACCGGGACACTGAAGTACTTC
>TRBV29-1|few|TRBJ2-3|TRBD2|18
CSVEDREGRDGGTDTQYF
TGCAGCGTTGAAGATCGGGAGGGCAGGGACGGAGGCACAGATACGCAGTATTTT
>TRBV27|few|TRBJ1-6|TRBD1|13
CASSAGGLAPLHF
TGTGCCAGCAGTGCAGGGGGGTTGGCACCCCTCCACTTT
>TRBV7-2|NA|TRBJ2-7|NA|13
CASRRGASYEQYF
TGTGCCAGCAGACGAGGTGCGTCCTACGAGCAGTACTTC
>TRBV25-1|NA|TRBJ1-1|TRBD1|15
CASSPPRTGAYEAFF
TGTGCCAGCAGTCCGCCCAGGACAGGGGCCTATGAAGCTTTCTTT
>TRBV6-5|NA|TRBJ1-1|TRBD1|16
CASSYSRGTGGTEAFF
TGTGCCAGCAGTTACTCGAGGGGGACAGGGGGCACTGAAGCTTTCTTT
>TRBV7-9|few|TRBJ1-2|NA|14
CASRPEGETNGYTF
TGTGCCAGCAGGCCCGAAGGGGAAACAAATGGCTACACCTTC
>TRBV6-1|few|TRBJ1-1|NA|13
CASSSGRNTEAFF
TGTGCCAGCAGCTCGGGGCGGAACACTGAAGCTTTCTTT
>TRBV23-1|few|TRBJ1-2|NA|13
CASSQCRPWGYTF
TGCGCCAGCAGTCAATGCCGCCCTTGGGGCTACACCTTC